These 26 T cell receptor beta chains were sequenced from one sample in a study of tumor-infiltrating lymphocytes in localized non-small cell lung cancer (dated by TCRdb to the early 2020s). Library preparation was by the immunoSEQ multiplex PCR assay. What TCRdb holds here is the immuneACCESS table cut down to in-frame rearrangements. Part of the clones is not present; checked against another copy, under half of the missing clones reflect an unresolved V gene, and the others are unexplained. The sample table shows 9,500 to 10,000 clones, and about 70% are seen once. The ten top clones hold around 20% of the sample. The sequenced sample consisted of lung tumor tissue. These receptors were obtained from a human donor with non-small cell lung cancer.

This chain joins TRBV4-2 and TRBJ1-4, with D uncertain. Germline V CDR1 and CDR2: LGHNA, YNFKEQ. CDR3 size: 12 residues. Trimming pared 2 bases from V and 7 bases from J, leaving 5 bases between. This CDR3 is CASSQLSEKLFF. For the CDR3, the DNA is TGTGCCAGCAGCCAATTGTCTGAAAAACTGTTTTTT.

V usage is TRBV27 and J usage is TRBJ1-4; weak D call: TRBD1 (6 bases). Deletions cut 7 bases from V and 8 bases from J, with 14 bases between. CDR3 length: 13 residues. The germline gives CDR1 MNHEY, CDR2 SMNVEV (reference sequence). Here the CDR3 DNA reads TGTGCCAGCATGGGGCAGGGGTGGGAAAAACTGTTTTTT. Translation gives CASMGQGWEKLFF.

This chain links TRBV29-1 with TRBJ2-5; a possible D gene is TRBD1 (5 bases). The CDR3 is 14 residues long. V dropped 6 bases and J dropped 1 base, with 15 bases sitting between them. Germline V gene lookup returns CDR1 SQVTM and CDR2 ANQGSEA. In nucleotides, the CDR3 is TGCAGCGTCCCAAAGGGGCAGGGCCAAGAGACCCAGTACTTC. This gives the protein CSVPKGQGQETQYF. Variable domain in full (rest from reference TRBV29-1 and TRBJ2-5): SAVISQKPSRDICQRGTSLTIQCQVDSQVTMMFWYRQQPGQSLTLIATANQGSEATYESGFVIDKFPISRPNLTFSTLTVSNMSPEDSSIYLCSVPKGQGQETQYFGPGTRLLVL.

V is TRBV6-1 and J is TRBJ1-2; D is uncertain. CDR3 length: 12 residues. Trimming pared 3 bases from V and 8 bases from J, leaving 10 bases between. Germline V CDR1 and CDR2: MNHNS, SASEGT. The CDR3 DNA sequence: TGTGCCAGCAGTGACAGGTCGCTGGGCTACACCTTC. It yields the protein CASSDRSLGYTF.

This sequence joins TRBV23-1 and TRBJ1-4, with 10 nucleotides matching TRBD1. TRBV23-1 is flagged as an ORF with uncertain function. J was trimmed by 8 bases and V by 4 bases; bases with no gene match: 7. This CDR3 is built from 15 residues. In nucleotides, the CDR3 is TGCGCCAGCAGTCGAAACCGGGACAGGGGAGAAAAACTGTTTTTT. Protein: CASSRNRDRGEKLFF.

This clone has only a few counts. This chain joins TRBV29-1 and TRBJ2-2; D possibly corresponds to TRBD2 (5 bases). This CDR3 contains 13 residues. Germline V lookup: CDR1 SQVTM, CDR2 ANQGSEA. Trimming cost V 4 bases and J 4 bases, with 10 bases left between them. The CDR3: CSVVPGSTGELFF. CDR3 coding DNA: TGCAGCGTTGTCCCGGGGAGCACCGGGGAGCTGTTTTTT.

This rearrangement joins TRBV7-2 to TRBJ2-3, with TRBD2 matching 9 bases. This CDR3 is built from 14 residues. Germline CDR1 SGHTA, CDR2 FQGNSA. Trimming at V came to 7 bases and at J to 0 bases, leaving 2 bases not matched to a gene. As DNA, the CDR3 is TGTGCCAGCACTGCGGGGGGGAGCACAGATACGCAGTATTTT. Its translation: CASTAGGSTDTQYF.

This clone showed up just a few times. V is TRBV6-5 and J is TRBJ2-7; tentatively, D is TRBD2 (5 bases). V shed 0 bases and J shed 3 bases, with 6 bases lying between them. This CDR3 comprises 13 residues. Germline CDR1 MNHEY, CDR2 SVGAGI. CDR3 sequence reads: CASSYSRGYEQYF. CDR3 sequence (DNA): TGTGCCAGCAGTTACTCCCGGGGCTACGAGCAGTACTTC.

As concerns this clone: At one of its ends the junction is not consistent with the germline gene, which may arise from a read error. This sequence joins TRBV7-2 and TRBJ2-5, with TRBD2 identical over 8 bases. This CDR3 comprises 15 residues. Germline assignment: CDR1 SGHTA and CDR2 FQGNSA. In nucleotides, the CDR3 is TGTGCCAGCACCTTAAGTGCGGGGGGCTTCGAGACCCAGTACTTC. This gives the protein CASTLSAGGFETQYF.

The chain recombines TRBV11-3 with TRBJ2-1, with D hard to call. Germline V gene lookup returns CDR1 SGHNT and CDR2 YENEEA. The CDR3 length is 11 residues. Trimming removed 0 bases at V and 8 bases at J, with 2 bases between. The CDR3 loop is CASSLDDEQFF. The CDR3 region has the DNA TGTGCCAGCAGCTTAGACGATGAGCAGTTCTTC.

The chain links TRBV29-1 to TRBJ2-3, with D perhaps assigned TRBD1 or TRBD2 (5 bases each). With 5 bases removed from V and 0 bases from J, the gap between germline ends came to 12 bases. The CDR3 totals 14 residues. Germline V CDR1 and CDR2: SQVTM, ANQGSEA. The CDR3 here is CSVSRDLSTDTQYF. CDR3 nucleotide sequence: TGCAGCGTTTCCAGGGACCTAAGCACAGATACGCAGTATTTT.

A single count supports this clone. This chain joins TRBV5-1 and TRBJ2-1; 10 bases are shared with TRBD2. The length of the CDR3 is 14 residues. V lost 3 bases, J lost 5 bases, and 2 bases stayed unmatched. Germline-derived CDR1 and CDR2 are SGHRS and YFSETQ. CDR3 nucleotide sequence: TGCGCCAGCAGCTATCTAGCGGGAGACAATGAGCAGTTCTTC. This gives the protein CASSYLAGDNEQFF.

The V and J genes are TRBV27 and TRBJ2-7, with 7 nucleotides matching TRBD1. This CDR3 contains 15 residues. The J segment lost 2 bases and the V segment lost 6 bases, leaving 10 bases of the junction unmatched. Germline V gene lookup returns CDR1 MNHEY and CDR2 SMNVEV (reference sequence). CDR3 bases: TGTGCCAGCAGCCCCCCGGGACAGTACCCCTACGAGCAGTACTTC. Protein product: CASSPPGQYPYEQYF.

The chain carries TRBV4-1 and TRBJ2-2; D gene unclear. Germline V gives CDR1 MGHRA, CDR2 YSYEKL. The CDR3 has 14 amino acids. V lost 1 base to trimming and J lost 2 bases, with 5 bases between them. This chain's CDR3 is CASSQASNTGELFF. The CDR3 DNA follows: TGCGCCAGCAGCCAAGCCTCTAACACCGGGGAGCTGTTTTTT.

V usage is TRBV10-3 and J usage is TRBJ1-1; 8 positions agree with TRBD1. The CDR3 length is 16 residues. V lost 0 bases and J lost 3; bases outside the gene matches: 6. Germline CDR1 reads ENHRY; CDR2 reads SYGVKD. This chain's CDR3 is CAISESFQGADTEAFF. The CDR3 DNA reads as TGTGCCATCAGTGAGTCGTTCCAGGGGGCGGACACTGAAGCTTTCTTT.

The gene calls are TRBV9 and TRBJ2-5; D call uncertain. The germline V gene encodes CDR1 SGDLS and CDR2 YYNGEE. The CDR3 runs to 13 residues. V lost 4 bases and J 5 bases, leaving 12 bases between the germline ends. In DNA form, the CDR3 reads TGTGCCAGCAGCCCCCACCTCCGGGAGACCCAGTACTTC. Its translation is CASSPHLRETQYF.

This chain uses TRBV7-8 with TRBJ2-2, with TRBD2 as a possible D gene (6 bases). V lost 5 bases to trimming and J lost 0 bases, with 10 bases between them. CDR1 and CDR2 from the germline V gene are SGHVS and FQNEAQ. CDR3 length: 15 residues. The CDR3 sequence is CASSEWGANTGELFF. The CDR3 DNA sequence: TGTGCCAGCAGCGAGTGGGGGGCGAACACCGGGGAGCTGTTTTTT.

A few counts support this clone. CDR3 loop: CASSSGVRYEQYF. CDR3 DNA sequence: TGCGCCAGCAGCTCTGGGGTACGCTACGAGCAGTACTTC. The chain is built from TRBV5-1 and TRBJ2-7; unclear D gene. V gave up 3 bases and J gave up 3 bases, with 10 bases separating them. The germline CDR1 and CDR2 sequences are SGHRS and YFSETQ. The CDR3 consists of 13 residues.

The rearrangement links TRBV6-1 to TRBJ1-6; 12 bases are shared with TRBD1. This CDR3 is 17 amino acids long. In germline, CDR1 is MNHNS, CDR2 SASEGT. V lost 1 base, J lost 9 bases, and 7 bases stayed unmatched. The CDR3 region is CASSEVGTGGFGSPLHF. CDR3 sequence (DNA): TGTGCCAGCAGTGAAGTCGGGACAGGGGGCTTCGGTTCACCCCTCCACTTT.

J is TRBJ2-5 and V is TRBV27; D is tentatively TRBD1 or TRBD2 (6 bases each). The germline V gene encodes CDR1 MNHEY and CDR2 SMNVEV (reference sequence). Trimming left V 5 bases short and J 3 bases short, with 25 bases between. This CDR3 region has 18 residues. The CDR3 is CASSTNPVPGDRKETQYF. In nucleotides, the CDR3 is TGTGCCAGCAGTACAAACCCCGTCCCGGGAGACAGGAAAGAGACCCAGTACTTC.

The genes are TRBV30 and TRBJ2-7; D is unclear. Germline CDR1 reads GTSNPN; CDR2 reads SVGIG (reference sequence). The CDR3 runs 12 residues. Between the trimmed V and J ends, which lost 3 bases and 4 bases, there was a span of 10 bases. This CDR3 is CAWSPGLYEQYF. The CDR3 DNA reads TGTGCCTGGAGCCCAGGTTTGTACGAGCAGTACTTC.

DNA for the CDR3: TGTGCCAGCAGCCCCTATGGGACTTCCCAAGAGACCCAGTACTTC. Its translation is CASSPYGTSQETQYF. The chain links TRBV7-9 to TRBJ2-5; a weak D match, TRBD2 (6 bases). The V gene lost 5 bases and the J gene lost 1 base, with 14 bases spanning the gap. CDR1 SEHNR and CDR2 FQNEAQ come from the germline V gene (reference sequence). The CDR3 consists of 15 residues.

The rearrangement links TRBV5-4 to TRBJ2-7; 10 bases are shared with TRBD2. This CDR3 region has 14 residues. The V and J ends lost 7 bases and 4 bases, in that order; junction bases with no gene match: 8. Germline CDR1 is SGHNT and CDR2 is YYREEE (reference sequence). The chain's CDR3 is CASQIASGGYEQYF. For the CDR3, the DNA is TGTGCCAGCCAAATCGCTAGCGGGGGTTACGAGCAGTACTTC.

This clone was observed a handful of times. V usage is TRBV5-6 and J usage is TRBJ1-5, with TRBD1 matching over 7 bases. After removal of 5 bases from V and 1 base from J, the junction contained 3 bases not matched to a gene. Germline V gene lookup returns CDR1 SGHDT and CDR2 YYEEEE. The CDR3 covers 14 residues. For the CDR3, the DNA is TGTGCCAGCAGTTGGACAGGAAGCAATCAGCCCCAGCATTTT. This encodes CASSWTGSNQPQHF.

The chain couples TRBV7-2 to TRBJ2-5, with 7 nucleotides matching TRBD1. Near its end, the DNA agrees better with TRBJ2-7, so the J call may be wrong. The germline CDR1 and CDR2 sequences are SGHTA and FQGNSA. This CDR3 is built from 14 residues. CDR3 coding DNA: TGTGCCAGCAGCCCCAGGGGGACCCTCTACGAGCAGTACTTC. It translates to CASSPRGTLYEQYF.

Sample share makes this clone medium-sized. The rearrangement links TRBV7-9 to TRBJ1-2; D remains unclear. Per germline, CDR1 SEHNR and CDR2 FQNEAQ (reference sequence). V was clipped by 3 bases and J by 6 bases, with 8 bases between them. The CDR3 spans 12 residues. The DNA of the CDR3 is TGTGCCAGCAGCTTCAGCGAAGATGGCTACACCTTC. It codes for CASSFSEDGYTF.